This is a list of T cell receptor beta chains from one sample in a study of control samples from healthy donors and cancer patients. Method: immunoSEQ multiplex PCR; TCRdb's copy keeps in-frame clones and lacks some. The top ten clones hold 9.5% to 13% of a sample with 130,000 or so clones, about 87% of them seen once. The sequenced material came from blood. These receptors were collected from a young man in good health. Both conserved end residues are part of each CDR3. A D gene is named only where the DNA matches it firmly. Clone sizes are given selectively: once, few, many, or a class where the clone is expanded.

CASSPPSGYSTDTQYF | NA | TRBJ2-3 | NA | TRBV18
CASSYSSGGACEQFF | NA | TRBJ2-1 | TRBD2 | TRBV6-9
CAISESGHLLGYGYTF | once | TRBJ1-2 | NA | TRBV10-3
CASNMPGHRTYEQYF | NA | TRBJ2-7 | NA | TRBV11-2
CASSFFLAEETQYF | NA | TRBJ2-5 | NA | TRBV11-2
CASSLDGSSYNEQFF | NA | TRBJ2-1 | NA | TRBV11-3
CASSLDRSNQPQHF | NA | TRBJ1-5 | NA | TRBV19
CASSPRTGGGYTF | few | TRBJ1-2 | TRBD1 | TRBV3-1/TRBV3-2
CASTDRSYSNQPQHF | NA | TRBJ1-5 | NA | TRBV10-1
CATSDAGQGHEKLFF | NA | TRBJ1-4 | TRBD1 | TRBV24-1
CASKGQLNTGELFF | NA | TRBJ2-2 | NA | TRBV6-5
CASKEQGANYGYTF | NA | TRBJ1-2 | NA | TRBV2
CASSLRQGGVNTEAFF | NA | TRBJ1-1 | TRBD1 | TRBV5-6
CASSQGTGNGDTEAFF | NA | TRBJ1-1 | TRBD1 | TRBV4-1
CAWHQGSPNEKLFF | NA | TRBJ1-4 | NA | TRBV30
CASIDGTGELFF | NA | TRBJ2-2 | NA | TRBV2
CASSLGVGQLETQYF | NA | TRBJ2-5 | NA | TRBV5-1
CASRQGQNTEAFF | NA | TRBJ1-1 | TRBD1 | TRBV6-5
CASSEEGAASNYGYTF | NA | TRBJ1-2 | NA | TRBV6-1
CASPDRAGNTIYF | NA | TRBJ1-3 | NA | TRBV19
CASSFQRGGSYNEQFF | NA | TRBJ2-1 | TRBD2 | TRBV7-8
CASSLSLGGYNEQFF | NA | TRBJ2-1 | NA | TRBV27
CAIRPTGVNTGELLF | NA | TRBJ2-2 | TRBD1 | TRBV10-3
CATSERGNGYTF | NA | TRBJ1-2 | NA | TRBV24-1
CASSLMYYGYTF | NA | TRBJ1-2 | NA | TRBV12-3/TRBV12-4
CASSLLILQGGGYTF | many | TRBJ1-2 | TRBD1 | TRBV6-5
CASSPTQGEQYF | NA | TRBJ2-7 | NA | TRBV19
CASSLAGTGYGETQYF | NA | TRBJ2-5 | TRBD1 | TRBV5-8
CASSFLQGASGTDTQYF | few | TRBJ2-3 | TRBD1 | TRBV6-2/TRBV6-3
CASSPPQGLADTQYF | NA | TRBJ2-3 | NA | TRBV28